The clone carrying this T cell receptor beta chain was seen at least ten times. This entry comes from a study of blood T cells in healthy people across ages. Looked up from germline, CDR1 is MGHRA and CDR2 is YSYEKL. CDR3 length equals 14 residues. The V end was cut by 2 bases, the J end by 5 bases, with 12 bases between. Per-sample yields of isolated PBMCs were at least 6 million. For the second PCR, which ran for 7 to 11 cycles, a sample-barcoded 5' primer and a J-beta primer mix were used. Paired-end reads containing CDR3 totaled no fewer than 2.5 million for each sample. TCRdb re-derived calls from the 5' RACE reads in MiXCR, one entry per CDR3 protein. The table lists 850,000 to 1,000,000 distinct CDR3 sequences, about 44% of them singletons.

The receptor comes from a man aged 30 to 45 in good health. Sequencing used blood. The chain recombines TRBV4-1 with TRBJ2-5; a weak D match, TRBD2 (5 bases). CDR3 sequence: CASSQSHSEETQYF. In DNA, the CDR3 is TGCGCCAGCAGCCAAAGCCATAGCGAGGAGACCCAGTACTTC.